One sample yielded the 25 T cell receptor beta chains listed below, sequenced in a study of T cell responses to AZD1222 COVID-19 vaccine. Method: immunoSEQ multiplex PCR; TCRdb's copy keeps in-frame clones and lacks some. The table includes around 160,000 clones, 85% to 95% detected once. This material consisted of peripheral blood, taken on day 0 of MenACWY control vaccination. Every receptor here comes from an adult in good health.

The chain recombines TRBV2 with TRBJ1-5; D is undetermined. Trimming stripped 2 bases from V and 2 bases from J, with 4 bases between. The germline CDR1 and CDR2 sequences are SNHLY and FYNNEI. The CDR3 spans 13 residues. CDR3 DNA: TGTGCCAGCAGTGAACAGGGCAATCAGCCCCAGCATTTT. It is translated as CASSEQGNQPQHF.

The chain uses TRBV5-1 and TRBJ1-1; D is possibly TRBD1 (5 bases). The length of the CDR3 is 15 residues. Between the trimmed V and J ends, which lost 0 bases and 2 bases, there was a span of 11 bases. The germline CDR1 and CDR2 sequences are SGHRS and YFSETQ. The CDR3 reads CASSLAGGLNTEAFF. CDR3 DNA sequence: TGCGCCAGCAGCTTGGCCGGGGGGTTAAACACTGAAGCTTTCTTT.

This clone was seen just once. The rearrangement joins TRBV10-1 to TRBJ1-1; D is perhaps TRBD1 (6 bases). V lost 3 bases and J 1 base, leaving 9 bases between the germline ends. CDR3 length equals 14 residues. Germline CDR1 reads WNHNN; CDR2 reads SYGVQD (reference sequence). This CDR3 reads CASSDRGRNTEAFF. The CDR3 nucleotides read TGCGCCAGCAGTGACAGGGGACGGAACACTGAAGCTTTCTTT.

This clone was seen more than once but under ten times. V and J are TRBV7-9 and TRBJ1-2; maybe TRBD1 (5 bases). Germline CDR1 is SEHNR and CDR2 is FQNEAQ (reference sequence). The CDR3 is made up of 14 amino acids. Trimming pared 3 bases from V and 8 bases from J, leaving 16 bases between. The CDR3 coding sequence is TGTGCCAGCAGCTTGACCGGAACAGGCACGGGCTACACCTTC. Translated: CASSLTGTGTGYTF.

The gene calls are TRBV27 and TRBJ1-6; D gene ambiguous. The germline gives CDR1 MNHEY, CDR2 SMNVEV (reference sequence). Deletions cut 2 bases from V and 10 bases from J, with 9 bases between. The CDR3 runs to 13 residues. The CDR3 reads CASSLGSGSPLHF. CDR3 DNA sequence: TGTGCCAGCAGTTTAGGGAGTGGCTCACCCCTCCACTTT.

In DNA, the CDR3 is TGTGCCAGCAGTCCTGACAGGGTGAGACAGCCCCAGCATTTT. This sequence encodes CASSPDRVRQPQHF. The rearrangement joins TRBV2 to TRBJ1-5; TRBD1 matches 7 bases. V shed 5 bases and J 7 bases; nucleotides not matched to a gene: 8. Per the germline V gene, CDR1 is SNHLY and CDR2 is FYNNEI. This CDR3 has 14 amino acids.

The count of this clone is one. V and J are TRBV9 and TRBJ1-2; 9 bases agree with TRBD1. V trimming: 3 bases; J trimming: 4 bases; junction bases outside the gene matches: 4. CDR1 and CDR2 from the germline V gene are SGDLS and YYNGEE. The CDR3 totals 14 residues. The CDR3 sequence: CASSAGTGSYGYTF. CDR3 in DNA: TGTGCCAGCAGCGCCGGGACAGGGAGCTATGGCTACACCTTC. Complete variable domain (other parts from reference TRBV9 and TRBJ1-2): DSGVTQTPKHLITATGQRVTLRCSPRSGDLSVYWYQQSLDQGLQFLIQYYNGEERAKGNILERFSAQQFPDLHSELNLSSLELGDSALYFCASSAGTGSYGYTFGSGTRLTVV.

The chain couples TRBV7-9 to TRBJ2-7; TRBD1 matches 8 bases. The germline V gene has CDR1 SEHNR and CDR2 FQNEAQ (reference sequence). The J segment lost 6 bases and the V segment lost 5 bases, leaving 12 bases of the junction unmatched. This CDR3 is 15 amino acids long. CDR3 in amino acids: CASSQGTGGSGEQYF. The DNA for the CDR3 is TGTGCCAGCAGCCAAGGTACAGGGGGTTCTGGCGAGCAGTACTTC.

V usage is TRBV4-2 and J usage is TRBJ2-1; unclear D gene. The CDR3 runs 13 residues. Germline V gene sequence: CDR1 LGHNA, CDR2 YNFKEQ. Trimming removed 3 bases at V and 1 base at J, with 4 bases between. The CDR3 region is CASSQMSYNEQFF. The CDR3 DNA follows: TGTGCCAGCAGCCAGATGTCCTACAATGAGCAGTTCTTC.

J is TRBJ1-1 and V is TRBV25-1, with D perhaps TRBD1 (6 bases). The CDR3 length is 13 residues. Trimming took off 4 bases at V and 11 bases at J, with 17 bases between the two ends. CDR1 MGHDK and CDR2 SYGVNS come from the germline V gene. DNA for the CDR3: TGTGCCAGCAGTGGCCCCTCAGGGGAGACGGCTTTCTTT. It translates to CASSGPSGETAFF.

CDR3 sequence: CASSSLQGIAEAFF. In DNA form, the CDR3 reads TGTGCCAGCAGCTCCTTACAGGGTATCGCTGAAGCTTTCTTT. The rearrangement links TRBV11-2 to TRBJ1-1; D may be TRBD1 (6 bases). The CDR3 is made up of 14 amino acids. Between the trimmed V and J ends, which lost 4 bases and 6 bases, there was a span of 15 bases. Germline values: CDR1 SGHAT, CDR2 FQNNGV.

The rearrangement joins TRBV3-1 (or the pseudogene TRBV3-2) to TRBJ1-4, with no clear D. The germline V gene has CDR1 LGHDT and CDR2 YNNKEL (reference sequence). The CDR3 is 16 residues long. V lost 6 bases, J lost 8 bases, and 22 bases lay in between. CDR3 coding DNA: TGTGCCAGCAGTCCCCGCGAGGGAGTCTTTGGAGAAAAACTGTTTTTT. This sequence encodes CASSPREGVFGEKLFF.

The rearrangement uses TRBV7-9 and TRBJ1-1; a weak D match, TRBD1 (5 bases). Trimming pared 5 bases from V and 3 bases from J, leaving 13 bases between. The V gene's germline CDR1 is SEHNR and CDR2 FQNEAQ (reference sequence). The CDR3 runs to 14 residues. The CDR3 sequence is CASSTEGAHTEAFF. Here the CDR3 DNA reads TGTGCCAGCAGCACCGAAGGGGCGCACACTGAAGCTTTCTTT.

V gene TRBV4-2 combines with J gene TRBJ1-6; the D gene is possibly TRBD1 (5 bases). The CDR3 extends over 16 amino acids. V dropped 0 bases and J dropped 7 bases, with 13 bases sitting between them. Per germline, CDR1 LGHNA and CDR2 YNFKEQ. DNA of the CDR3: TGTGCCAGCAGCCAAGAGGTATTCCAGGGCAATTCACCCCTCCACTTT. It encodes CASSQEVFQGNSPLHF.

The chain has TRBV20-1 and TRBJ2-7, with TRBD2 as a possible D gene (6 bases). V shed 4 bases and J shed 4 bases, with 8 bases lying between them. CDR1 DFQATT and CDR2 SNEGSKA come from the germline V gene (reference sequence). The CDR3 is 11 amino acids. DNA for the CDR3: TGCAGTGCTAATCGGGAGTACGAGCAGTACTTC. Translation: CSANREYEQYF.

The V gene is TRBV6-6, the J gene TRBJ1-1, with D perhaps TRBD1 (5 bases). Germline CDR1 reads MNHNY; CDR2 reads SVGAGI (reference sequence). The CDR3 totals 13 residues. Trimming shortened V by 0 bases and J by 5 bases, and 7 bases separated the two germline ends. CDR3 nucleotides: TGTGCCAGCAGTTACTCGGGGGGAACTGAAGCTTTCTTT. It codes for CASSYSGGTEAFF.

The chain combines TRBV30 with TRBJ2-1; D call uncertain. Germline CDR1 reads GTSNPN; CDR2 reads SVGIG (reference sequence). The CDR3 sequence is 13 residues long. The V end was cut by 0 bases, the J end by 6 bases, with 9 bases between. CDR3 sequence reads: CAWSVLTFNEQFF. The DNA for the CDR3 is TGTGCCTGGAGTGTACTAACGTTCAATGAGCAGTTCTTC.

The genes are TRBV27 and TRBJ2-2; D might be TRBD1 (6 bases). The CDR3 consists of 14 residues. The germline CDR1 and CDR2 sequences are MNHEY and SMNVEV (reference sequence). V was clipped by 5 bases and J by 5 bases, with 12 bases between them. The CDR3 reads CASSPKGGTGELFF. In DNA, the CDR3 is TGTGCCAGCAGTCCAAAAGGGGGAACCGGGGAGCTGTTTTTT.

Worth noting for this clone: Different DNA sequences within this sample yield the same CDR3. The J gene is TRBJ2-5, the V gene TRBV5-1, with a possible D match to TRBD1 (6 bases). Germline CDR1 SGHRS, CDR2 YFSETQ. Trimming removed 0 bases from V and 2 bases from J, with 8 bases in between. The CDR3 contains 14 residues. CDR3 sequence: CASSLAGTQETQYF. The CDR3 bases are TGCGCCAGCAGCTTGGCGGGGACACAAGAGACCCAGTACTTC.

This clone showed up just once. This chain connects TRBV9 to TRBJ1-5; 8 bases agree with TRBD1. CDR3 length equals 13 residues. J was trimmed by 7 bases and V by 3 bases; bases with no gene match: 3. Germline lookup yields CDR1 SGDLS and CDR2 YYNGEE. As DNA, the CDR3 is TGTGCCAGCAGCGGGACAGGGCAACAGCCCCAGCATTTT. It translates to CASSGTGQQPQHF.

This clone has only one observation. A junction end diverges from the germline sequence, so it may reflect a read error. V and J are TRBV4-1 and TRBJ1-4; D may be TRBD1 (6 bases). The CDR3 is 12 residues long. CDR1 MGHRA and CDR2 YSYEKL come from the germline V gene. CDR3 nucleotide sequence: TGCGCCAGCAGCCAAAACCAGGGGTCCTTGATTTTT. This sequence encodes CASSQNQGSLIF.

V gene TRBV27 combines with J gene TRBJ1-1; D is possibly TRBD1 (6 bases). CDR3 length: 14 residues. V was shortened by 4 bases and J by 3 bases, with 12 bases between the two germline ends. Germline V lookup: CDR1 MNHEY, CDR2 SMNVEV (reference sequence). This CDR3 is CASSWTAQDTEAFF. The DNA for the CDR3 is TGTGCCAGCAGTTGGACAGCTCAAGACACTGAAGCTTTCTTT.

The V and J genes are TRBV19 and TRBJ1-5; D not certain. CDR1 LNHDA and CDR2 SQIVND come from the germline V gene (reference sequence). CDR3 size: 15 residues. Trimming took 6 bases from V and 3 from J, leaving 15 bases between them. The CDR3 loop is CASSSSGGLNQPQHF. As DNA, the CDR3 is TGTGCCAGTAGCTCTTCAGGAGGACTCAATCAGCCCCAGCATTTT.

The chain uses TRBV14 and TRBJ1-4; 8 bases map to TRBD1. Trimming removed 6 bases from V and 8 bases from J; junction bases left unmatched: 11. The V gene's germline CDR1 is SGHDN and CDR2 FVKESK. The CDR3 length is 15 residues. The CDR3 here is CASSPRTGQTEKLFF. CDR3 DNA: TGTGCCAGCAGTCCCCGGACAGGGCAAACGGAAAAACTGTTTTTT. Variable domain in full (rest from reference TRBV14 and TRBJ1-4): EAGVTQFPSHSVIEKGQTVTLRCDPISGHDNLYWYRRVMGKEIKFLLHFVKESKQDESGMPNNRFLAERTGGTYSTLKVQPAELEDSGVYFCASSPRTGQTEKLFFGSGTQLSVL.

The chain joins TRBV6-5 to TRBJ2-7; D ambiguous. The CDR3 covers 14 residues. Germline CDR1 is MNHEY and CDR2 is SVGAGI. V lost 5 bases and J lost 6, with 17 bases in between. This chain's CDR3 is CASSQLKGISEQYF. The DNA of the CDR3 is TGTGCCAGCAGTCAACTCAAAGGTATTAGCGAGCAGTACTTC.